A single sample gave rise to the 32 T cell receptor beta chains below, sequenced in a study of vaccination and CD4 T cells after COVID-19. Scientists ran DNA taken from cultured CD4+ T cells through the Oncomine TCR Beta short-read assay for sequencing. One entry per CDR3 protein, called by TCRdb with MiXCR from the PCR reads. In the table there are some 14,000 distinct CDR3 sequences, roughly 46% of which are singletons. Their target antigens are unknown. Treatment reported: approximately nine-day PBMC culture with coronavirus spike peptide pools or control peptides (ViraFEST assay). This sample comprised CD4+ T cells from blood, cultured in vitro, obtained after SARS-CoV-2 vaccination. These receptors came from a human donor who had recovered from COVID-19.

This CDR3 is CATSRIRAGATSGANVLTF. The CDR3 nucleotides read TGTGCCACCAGCAGAATAAGAGCCGGGGCGACCTCTGGGGCCAACGTCCTGACTTTC. V gene TRBV15 combines with J gene TRBJ2-6, with D tentatively TRBD1 or TRBD2 (5 bases each). The germline V and J ends were trimmed by 2 bases and 0 bases, with 17 bases remaining between them. Germline V gives CDR1 LNHNV, CDR2 YYDKDF (reference sequence). This CDR3 is built from 19 residues. The variable domain in full, completed from reference TRBV15 and TRBJ2-6, reads DAMVIQNPRYQVTQFGKPVTLSCSQTLNHNVMYWYQQKSSQAPKLLFHYYDKDFNNEADTPDNFQSRRPNTSFCFLDIRSPGLGDTAMYLCATSRIRAGATSGANVLTFGAGSRLTVL.

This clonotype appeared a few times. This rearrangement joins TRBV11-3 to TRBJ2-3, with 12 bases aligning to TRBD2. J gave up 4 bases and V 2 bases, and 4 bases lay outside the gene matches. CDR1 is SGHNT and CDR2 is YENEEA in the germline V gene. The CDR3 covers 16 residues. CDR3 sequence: CASSLLAGGTADTQYF. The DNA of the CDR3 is TGTGCCAGCAGCTTACTAGCGGGAGGGACCGCAGATACGCAGTATTTT.

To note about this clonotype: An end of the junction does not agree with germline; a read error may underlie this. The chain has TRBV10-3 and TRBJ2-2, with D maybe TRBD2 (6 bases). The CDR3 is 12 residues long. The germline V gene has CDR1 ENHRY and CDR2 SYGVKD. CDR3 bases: TGTGCCATCGGAGGGCCCTCCGGGGAGCCGTTTTTT. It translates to CAIGGPSGEPFF.

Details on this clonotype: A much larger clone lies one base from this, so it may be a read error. CDR3 bases: TGTGCCAGTGGTATCCTACTGGGATTTGGCAACATTCAGTACTTC. This encodes CASGILLGFGNIQYF. The rearrangement links TRBV19 to TRBJ2-4; D not certain. The CDR3 is 15 residues long. The V gene's germline CDR1 is LNHDA and CDR2 SQIVND (reference sequence). The complete variable domain, with remaining parts taken from reference TRBV19 and TRBJ2-4, reads DGGITQSPKYLFRKEGQNVTLSCEQNLNHDAMYWYRQDPGQGLRLIYYSQIVNDFQKGDIAEGYSVSREKKESFPLTVTSAQKNPTAFYLCASGILLGFGNIQYFGAGTRLSVL.

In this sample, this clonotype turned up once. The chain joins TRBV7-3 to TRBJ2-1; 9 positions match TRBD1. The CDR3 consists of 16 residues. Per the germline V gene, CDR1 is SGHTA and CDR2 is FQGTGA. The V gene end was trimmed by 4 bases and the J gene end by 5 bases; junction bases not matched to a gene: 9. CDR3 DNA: TGTGCCAGCAGCTCCGTCCGGGGACAGGGACACAATGAGCAGTTCTTC. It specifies CASSSVRGQGHNEQFF.

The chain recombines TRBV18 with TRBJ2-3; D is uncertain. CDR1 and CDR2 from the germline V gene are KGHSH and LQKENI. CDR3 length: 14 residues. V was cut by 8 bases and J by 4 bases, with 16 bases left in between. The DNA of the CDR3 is TGTGCCAGCCGACGGAATAGGGATGCAGATACGCAGTATTTT. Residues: CASRRNRDADTQYF.

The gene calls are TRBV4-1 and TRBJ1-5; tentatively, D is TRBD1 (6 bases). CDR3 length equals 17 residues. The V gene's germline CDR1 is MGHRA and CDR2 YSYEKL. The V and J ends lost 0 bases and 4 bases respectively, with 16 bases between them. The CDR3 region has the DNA TGCGCCAGCAGCCAAGAATATCGAGAGCAGGGGAATCAGCCCCAGCATTTT. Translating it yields CASSQEYREQGNQPQHF.

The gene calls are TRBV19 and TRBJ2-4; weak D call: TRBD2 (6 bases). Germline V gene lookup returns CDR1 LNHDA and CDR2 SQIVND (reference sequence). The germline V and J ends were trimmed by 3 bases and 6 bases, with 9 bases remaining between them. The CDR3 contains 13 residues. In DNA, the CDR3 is TGTGCCAGTAGTATTCGGCGGGGAAACATTCAGTACTTC. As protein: CASSIRRGNIQYF.

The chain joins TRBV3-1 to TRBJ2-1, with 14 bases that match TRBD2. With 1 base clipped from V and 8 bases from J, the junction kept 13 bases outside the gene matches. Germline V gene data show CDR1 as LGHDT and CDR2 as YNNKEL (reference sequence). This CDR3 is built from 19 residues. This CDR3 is CASSQGPSGTSGRRDEQFF. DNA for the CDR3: TGTGCCAGCAGCCAAGGGCCCTCGGGGACTAGCGGGAGACGGGATGAGCAGTTCTTC.

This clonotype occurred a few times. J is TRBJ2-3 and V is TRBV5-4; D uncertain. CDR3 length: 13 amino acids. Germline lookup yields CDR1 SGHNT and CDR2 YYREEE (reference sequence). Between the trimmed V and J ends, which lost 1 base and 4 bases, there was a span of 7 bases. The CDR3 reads CASSLPSADTQYF. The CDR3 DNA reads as TGTGCCAGCAGCTTGCCTAGTGCAGATACGCAGTATTTT.

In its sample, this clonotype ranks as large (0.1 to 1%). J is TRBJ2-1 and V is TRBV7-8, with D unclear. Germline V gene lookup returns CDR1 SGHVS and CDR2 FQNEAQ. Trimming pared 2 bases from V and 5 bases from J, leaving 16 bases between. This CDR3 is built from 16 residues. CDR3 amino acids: CASSLYVRWAHNEQFF. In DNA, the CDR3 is TGTGCCAGCAGCTTATACGTCCGTTGGGCTCACAATGAGCAGTTCTTC.

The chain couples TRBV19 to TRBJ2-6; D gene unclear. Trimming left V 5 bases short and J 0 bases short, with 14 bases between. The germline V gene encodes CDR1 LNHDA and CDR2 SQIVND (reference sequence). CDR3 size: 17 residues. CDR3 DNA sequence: TGTGCCAGTAGTGTGTGGCAGGATGCCTCTGGGGCCAACGTCCTGACTTTC. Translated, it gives CASSVWQDASGANVLTF. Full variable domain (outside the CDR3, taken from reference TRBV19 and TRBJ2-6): DGGITQSPKYLFRKEGQNVTLSCEQNLNHDAMYWYRQDPGQGLRLIYYSQIVNDFQKGDIAEGYSVSREKKESFPLTVTSAQKNPTAFYLCASSVWQDASGANVLTFGAGSRLTVL.

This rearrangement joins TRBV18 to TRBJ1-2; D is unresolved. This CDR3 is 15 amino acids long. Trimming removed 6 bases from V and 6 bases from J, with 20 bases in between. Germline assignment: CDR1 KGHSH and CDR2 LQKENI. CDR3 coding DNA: TGTGCCAGCTCTCCCCTCGCTTCGGGTAGCGATGGCTACACCTTC. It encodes CASSPLASGSDGYTF.

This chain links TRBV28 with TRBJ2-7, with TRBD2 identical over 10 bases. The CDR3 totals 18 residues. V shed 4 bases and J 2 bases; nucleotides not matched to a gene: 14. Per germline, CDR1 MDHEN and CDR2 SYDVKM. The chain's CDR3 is CASSSPRDSSGRTYEQYF. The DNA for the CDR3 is TGTGCCAGCAGTTCCCCCCGGGACAGTAGCGGGAGGACCTACGAGCAGTACTTC.

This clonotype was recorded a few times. The CDR3 nucleotides are TGTGCCAGCAGTTACTCCCGACTAGCGGCGCAGTTCTTC. Its translation: CASSYSRLAAQFF. The chain uses TRBV6-2 or TRBV6-3 and TRBJ2-1; 9 bases agree with TRBD2. The CDR3 covers 13 residues. The germline V gene encodes CDR1 MNHEY and CDR2 SVGEGT. With V trimmed by 0 bases and J by 12 bases, 3 bases remained unmatched.

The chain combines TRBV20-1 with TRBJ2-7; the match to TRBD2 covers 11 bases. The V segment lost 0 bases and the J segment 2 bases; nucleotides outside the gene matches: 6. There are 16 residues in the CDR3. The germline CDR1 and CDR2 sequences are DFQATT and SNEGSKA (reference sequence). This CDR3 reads CSARDRRLAGPYEQYF. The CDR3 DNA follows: TGCAGTGCTAGAGATAGGAGACTAGCGGGACCCTACGAGCAGTACTTC.

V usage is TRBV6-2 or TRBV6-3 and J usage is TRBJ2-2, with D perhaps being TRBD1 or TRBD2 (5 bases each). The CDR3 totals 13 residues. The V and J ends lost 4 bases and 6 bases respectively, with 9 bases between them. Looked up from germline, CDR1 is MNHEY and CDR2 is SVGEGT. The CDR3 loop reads CASSSLGAGELFF. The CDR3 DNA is TGTGCCAGCAGTTCCCTGGGGGCCGGGGAGCTGTTTTTT.

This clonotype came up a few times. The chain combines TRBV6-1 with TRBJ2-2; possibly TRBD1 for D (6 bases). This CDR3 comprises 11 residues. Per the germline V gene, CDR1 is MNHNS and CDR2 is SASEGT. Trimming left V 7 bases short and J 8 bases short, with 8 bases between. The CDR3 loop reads CASTQGGELFF. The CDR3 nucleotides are TGTGCCAGCACCCAGGGGGGGGAGCTGTTTTTT.

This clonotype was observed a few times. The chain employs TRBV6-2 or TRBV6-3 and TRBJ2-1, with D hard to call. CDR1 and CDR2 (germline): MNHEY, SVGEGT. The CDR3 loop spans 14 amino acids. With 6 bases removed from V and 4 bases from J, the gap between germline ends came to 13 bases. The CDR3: CASRTPDQYNEQFF. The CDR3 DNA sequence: TGTGCCAGCAGAACTCCGGACCAATACAATGAGCAGTTCTTC.

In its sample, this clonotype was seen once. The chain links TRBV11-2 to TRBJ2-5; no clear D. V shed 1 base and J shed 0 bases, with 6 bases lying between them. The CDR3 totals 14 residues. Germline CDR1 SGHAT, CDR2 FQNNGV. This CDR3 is CASSLGRYQETQYF. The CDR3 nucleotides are TGTGCCAGCAGCTTAGGACGGTACCAAGAGACCCAGTACTTC. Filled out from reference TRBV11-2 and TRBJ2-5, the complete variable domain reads EAGVAQSPRYKIIEKRQSVAFWCNPISGHATLYWYQQILGQGPKLLIQFQNNGVVDDSQLPKDRFSAERLKGVDSTLKIQPAKLEDSAVYLCASSLGRYQETQYFGPGTRLLVL.

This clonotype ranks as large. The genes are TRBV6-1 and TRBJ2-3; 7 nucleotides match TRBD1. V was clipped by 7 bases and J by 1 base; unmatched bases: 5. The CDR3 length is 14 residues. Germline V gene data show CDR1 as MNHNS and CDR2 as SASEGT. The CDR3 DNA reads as TGTGCCAGCACCAGGGACAGAGGCACAGATACGCAGTATTTT. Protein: CASTRDRGTDTQYF.

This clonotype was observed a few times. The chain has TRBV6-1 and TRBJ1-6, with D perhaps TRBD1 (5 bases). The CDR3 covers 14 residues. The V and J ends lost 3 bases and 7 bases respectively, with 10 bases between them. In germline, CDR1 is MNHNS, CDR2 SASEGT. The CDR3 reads CASSDRDENSPLHF. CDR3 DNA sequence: TGTGCCAGCAGTGATCGGGACGAAAATTCACCCCTCCACTTT.

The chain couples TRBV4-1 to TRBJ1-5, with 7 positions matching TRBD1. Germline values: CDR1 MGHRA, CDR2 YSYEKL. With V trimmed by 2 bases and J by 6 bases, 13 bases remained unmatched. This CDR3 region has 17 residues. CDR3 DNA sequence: TGCGCCAGCAGCCAATCGGTCACACAGGGGCTCCGTCAGCCCCAGCATTTT. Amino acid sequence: CASSQSVTQGLRQPQHF.

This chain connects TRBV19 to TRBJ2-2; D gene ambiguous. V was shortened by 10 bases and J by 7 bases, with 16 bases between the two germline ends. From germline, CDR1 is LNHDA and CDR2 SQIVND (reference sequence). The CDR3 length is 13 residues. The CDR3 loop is CATQSRLRGELFF. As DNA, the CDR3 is TGTGCCACCCAATCCAGGTTGCGCGGGGAGCTGTTTTTT.

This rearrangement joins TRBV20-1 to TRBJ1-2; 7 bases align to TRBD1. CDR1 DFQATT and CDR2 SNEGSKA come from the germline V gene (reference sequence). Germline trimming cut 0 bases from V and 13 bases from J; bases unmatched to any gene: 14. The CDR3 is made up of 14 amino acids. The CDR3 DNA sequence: TGCAGTGCTAGAGATCGGGGGGTACAGGGGCAGCGCACCTTC. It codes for CSARDRGVQGQRTF.

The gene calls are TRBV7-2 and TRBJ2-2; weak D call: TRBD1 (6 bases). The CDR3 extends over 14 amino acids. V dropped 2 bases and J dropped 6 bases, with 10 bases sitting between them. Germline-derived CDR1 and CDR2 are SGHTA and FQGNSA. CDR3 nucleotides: TGTGCCAGCAGCTTAAATGCAGGGGCCGGGGAGCTGTTTTTT. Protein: CASSLNAGAGELFF.

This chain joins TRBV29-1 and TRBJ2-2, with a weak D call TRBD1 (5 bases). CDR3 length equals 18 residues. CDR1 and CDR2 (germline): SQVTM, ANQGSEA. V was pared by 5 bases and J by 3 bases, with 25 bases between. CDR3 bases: TGCAGCGTTCCTCACACCATGGGCTGGGGCGAAGACACCGGGGAGCTGTTTTTT. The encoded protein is CSVPHTMGWGEDTGELFF.

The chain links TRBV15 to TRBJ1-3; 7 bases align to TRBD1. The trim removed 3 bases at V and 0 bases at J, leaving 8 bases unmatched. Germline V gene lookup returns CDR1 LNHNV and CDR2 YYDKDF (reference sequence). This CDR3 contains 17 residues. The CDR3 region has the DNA TGTGCCACCAGCAGTTGGACAGGCCTGGGCTCTGGAAACACCATATATTTT. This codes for CATSSWTGLGSGNTIYF.

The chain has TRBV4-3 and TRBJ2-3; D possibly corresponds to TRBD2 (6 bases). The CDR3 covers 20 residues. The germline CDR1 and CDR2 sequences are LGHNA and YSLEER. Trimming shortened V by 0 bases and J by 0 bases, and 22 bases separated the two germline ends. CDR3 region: CASSQDLTLAYRSSTDTQYF. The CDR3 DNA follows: TGCGCCAGCAGCCAAGACTTAACGCTAGCGTATCGATCTAGCACAGATACGCAGTATTTT.

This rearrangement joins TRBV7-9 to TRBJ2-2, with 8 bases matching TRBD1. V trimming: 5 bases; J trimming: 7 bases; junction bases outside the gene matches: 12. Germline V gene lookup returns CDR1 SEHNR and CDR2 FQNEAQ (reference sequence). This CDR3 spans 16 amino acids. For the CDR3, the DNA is TGTGCCAGCAGCCGAAGGACAGGGATAATGGGCGGGGAGCTGTTTTTT. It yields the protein CASSRRTGIMGGELFF.

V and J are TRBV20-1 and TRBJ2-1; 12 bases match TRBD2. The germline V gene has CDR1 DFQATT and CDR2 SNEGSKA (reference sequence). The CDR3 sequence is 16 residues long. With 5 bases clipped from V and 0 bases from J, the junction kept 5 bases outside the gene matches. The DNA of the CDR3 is TGCAGTGCTGTCCTAGCGGGAGGGGGCTCCTACAATGAGCAGTTCTTC. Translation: CSAVLAGGGSYNEQFF.

CDR3 coding DNA: TGCAGTGCTAGGAGGGGAATGTCGGGAGGGCCTAATAATGAGCAGTTCTTC. Translating gives CSARRGMSGGPNNEQFF. The genes are TRBV20-1 and TRBJ2-1; TRBD2 agrees at 8 bases. From germline, CDR1 is DFQATT and CDR2 SNEGSKA (reference sequence). V lost 3 bases, J lost 7 bases, and 17 bases stayed unmatched. The CDR3 consists of 17 residues.